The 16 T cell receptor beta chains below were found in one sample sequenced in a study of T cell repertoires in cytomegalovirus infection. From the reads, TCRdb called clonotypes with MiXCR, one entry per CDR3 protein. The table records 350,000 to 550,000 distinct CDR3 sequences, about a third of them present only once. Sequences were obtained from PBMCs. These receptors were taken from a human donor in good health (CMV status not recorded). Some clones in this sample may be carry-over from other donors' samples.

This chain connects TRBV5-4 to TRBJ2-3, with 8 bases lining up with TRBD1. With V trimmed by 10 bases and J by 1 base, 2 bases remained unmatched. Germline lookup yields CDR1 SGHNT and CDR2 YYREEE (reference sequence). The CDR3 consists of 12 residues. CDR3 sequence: CAGGQGTDTQYF. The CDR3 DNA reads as TGTGCCGGGGGACAGGGCACAGATACGCAGTATTTT.

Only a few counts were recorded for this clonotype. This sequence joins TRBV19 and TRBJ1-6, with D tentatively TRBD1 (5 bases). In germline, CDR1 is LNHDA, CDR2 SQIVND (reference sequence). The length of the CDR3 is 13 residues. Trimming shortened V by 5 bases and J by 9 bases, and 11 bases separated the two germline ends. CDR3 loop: CASSLGQTSPLHF. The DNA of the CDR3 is TGTGCCAGTAGTTTGGGGCAGACTTCACCCCTCCACTTT.

The CDR3 region has the DNA TGTGCCAGCAGCCCGACGGAAACTAACTATGGCTACACCTTC. Its translation: CASSPTETNYGYTF. The chain joins TRBV28 to TRBJ1-2; unclear D gene. The germline V gene has CDR1 MDHEN and CDR2 SYDVKM. Deletions cut 6 bases from V and 0 bases from J, with 11 bases between. The CDR3 runs to 14 residues.

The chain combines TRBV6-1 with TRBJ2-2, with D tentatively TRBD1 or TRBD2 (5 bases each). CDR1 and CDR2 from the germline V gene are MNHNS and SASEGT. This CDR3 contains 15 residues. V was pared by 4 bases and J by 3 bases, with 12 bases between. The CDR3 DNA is TGTGCCAGCAGTGCTCGGGACGGACACACCGGGGAGCTGTTTTTT. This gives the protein CASSARDGHTGELFF.

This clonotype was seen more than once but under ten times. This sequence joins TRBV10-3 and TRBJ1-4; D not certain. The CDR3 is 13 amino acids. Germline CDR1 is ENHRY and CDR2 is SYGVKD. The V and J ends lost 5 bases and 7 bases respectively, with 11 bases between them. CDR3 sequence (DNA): TGTGCCATCAGTACCATCGGGGTTGAAAAACTGTTTTTT. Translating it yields CAISTIGVEKLFF.

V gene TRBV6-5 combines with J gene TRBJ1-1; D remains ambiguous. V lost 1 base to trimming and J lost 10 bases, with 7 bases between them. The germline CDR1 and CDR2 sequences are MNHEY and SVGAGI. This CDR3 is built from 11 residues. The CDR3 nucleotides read TGTGCCAGCAGTTACTTCGGGGTAGCTTTCTTT. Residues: CASSYFGVAFF.

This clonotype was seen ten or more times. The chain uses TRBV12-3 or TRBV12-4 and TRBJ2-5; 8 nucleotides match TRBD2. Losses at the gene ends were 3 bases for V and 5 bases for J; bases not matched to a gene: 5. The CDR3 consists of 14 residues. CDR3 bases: TGTGCCAGCAGTTTGCGGGGGGCCGACGAGACCCAGTACTTC. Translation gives CASSLRGADETQYF.

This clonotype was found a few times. CDR3 nucleotides: TGTGCCAGCAGCAAAGGACAGGGGAACACTGAAGCTTTCTTT. Protein: CASSKGQGNTEAFF. The chain has TRBV7-4 and TRBJ1-1, with TRBD1 matching over 8 bases. V was clipped by 5 bases and J by 1 base; unmatched bases: 3. CDR3 length equals 14 residues. From germline, CDR1 is SGHVT and CDR2 SQSDAQ.

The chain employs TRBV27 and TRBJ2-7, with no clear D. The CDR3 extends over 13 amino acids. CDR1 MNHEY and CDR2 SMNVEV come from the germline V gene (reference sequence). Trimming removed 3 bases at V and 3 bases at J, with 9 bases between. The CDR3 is CASSFGPLYEQYF. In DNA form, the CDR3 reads TGTGCCAGCAGTTTCGGCCCTCTCTACGAGCAGTACTTC.

CDR3 DNA sequence: TGTGCCAGTAGTAAGCTCTACCGAGGGTTAACAGATACGCAGTATTTT. Its translation: CASSKLYRGLTDTQYF. The chain couples TRBV19 to TRBJ2-3; D might be TRBD2 (5 bases). The V end was cut by 4 bases, the J end by 3 bases, with 17 bases between. Germline CDR1 is LNHDA and CDR2 is SQIVND (reference sequence). This CDR3 comprises 16 residues.

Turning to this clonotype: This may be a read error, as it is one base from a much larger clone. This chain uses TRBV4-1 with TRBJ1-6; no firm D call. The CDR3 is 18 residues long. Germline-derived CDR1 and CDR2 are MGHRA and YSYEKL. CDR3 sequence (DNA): TGCGCCAGCAGCCAAGATCGCCCGTGGTCCGGGATTAATTCACACCTCCACTTT. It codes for CASSQDRPWSGINSHLHF.

CDR3 in amino acids: CASSKPGQGLVTQYF. CDR3 nucleotide sequence: TGTGCCAGCAGCAAACCGGGACAGGGGCTGGTTACGCAGTATTTT. The V and J genes are TRBV5-8 and TRBJ2-3; the match to TRBD1 covers 10 bases. The CDR3 is 15 residues long. V was pared by 4 bases and J by 8 bases, with 10 bases of the junction left unmatched. Germline lookup yields CDR1 SGHTS and CDR2 YDEGEE.

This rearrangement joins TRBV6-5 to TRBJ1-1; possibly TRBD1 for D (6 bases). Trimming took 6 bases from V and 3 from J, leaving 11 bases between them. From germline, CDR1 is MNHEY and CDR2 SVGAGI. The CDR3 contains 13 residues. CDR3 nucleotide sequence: TGTGCCAGCAGACAGGGAGGCTACACTGAAGCTTTCTTT. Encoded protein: CASRQGGYTEAFF.

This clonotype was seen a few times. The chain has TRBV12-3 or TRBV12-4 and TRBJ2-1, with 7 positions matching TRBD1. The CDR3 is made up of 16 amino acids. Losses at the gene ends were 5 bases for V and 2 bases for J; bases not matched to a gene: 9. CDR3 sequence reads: CASSPPTGDPYNEQFF. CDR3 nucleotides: TGTGCCAGCAGTCCCCCCACAGGGGATCCCTACAATGAGCAGTTCTTC.

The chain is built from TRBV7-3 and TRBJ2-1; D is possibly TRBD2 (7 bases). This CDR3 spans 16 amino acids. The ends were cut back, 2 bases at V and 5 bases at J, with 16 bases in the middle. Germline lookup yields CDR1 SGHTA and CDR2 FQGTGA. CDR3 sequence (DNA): TGTGCCAGCAGCTTATCCGGGGGGCCCCTCCACAATGAGCAGTTCTTC. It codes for CASSLSGGPLHNEQFF.

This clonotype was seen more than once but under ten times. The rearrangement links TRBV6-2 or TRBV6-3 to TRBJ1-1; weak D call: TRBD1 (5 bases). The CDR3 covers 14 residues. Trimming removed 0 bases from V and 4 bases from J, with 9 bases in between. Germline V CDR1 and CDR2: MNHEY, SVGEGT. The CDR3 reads CASSYSLGRTEAFF. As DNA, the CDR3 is TGTGCCAGCAGTTACTCGTTGGGGCGCACTGAAGCTTTCTTT.